The clone carrying this T cell receptor beta chain was seen only a few times. Using immunoSEQ multiplex PCR, the repertoire was profiled, and TCRdb retains in-frame clones only, with some absent. The table lists around 200,000 clones, about four fifths of them singletons. The ends were cut back, 6 bases at V and 4 bases at J, with 13 bases in the middle. The CDR3 has 14 amino acids. The germline gives CDR1 KGHSH, CDR2 LQKENI. This sample is part of a study of blood T cell repertoires in COVID-19. This sequence joins TRBV18 and TRBJ2-1; D unresolved. This receptor was taken from a human donor in a cohort sampled during active COVID-19. Material for sequencing was peripheral blood. CDR3 protein: CASSPPARYNEQFF. In nucleotides, the CDR3 is TGTGCCAGCTCGCCCCCCGCGAGGTACAATGAGCAGTTCTTC. Filled out from reference TRBV18 and TRBJ2-1, the complete variable domain reads NAGVMQNPRHLVRRRGQEARLRCSPMKGHSHVYWYRQLPEEGLKFMVYLQKENIIDESGMPKERFSAEFPKEGPSILRIQQVVRGDSAAYFCASSPPARYNEQFFGPGTRLTVL.